Below, 11 T cell receptor beta chains from the same sample are listed, as sequenced in a study of shared clonotypes between healthy human individuals. Measured with immunoSEQ multiplex PCR; TCRdb has only the in-frame clones, and not every one. In the table there are approximately 1.4 million clones, 95% to 99% of which are singletons. The material sequenced was naive CD4+ T cells sorted from blood. Subset indicated: CD45RA+ positively selected. The receptors were sampled from a man under 40 in good health.

The chain links TRBV28 to TRBJ2-6; weak D call: TRBD2 (7 bases). This CDR3 is 17 amino acids long. V lost 6 bases and J lost 0, with 15 bases in between. Germline CDR1 reads MDHEN; CDR2 reads SYDVKM. The DNA of the CDR3 is TGTGCCAGCAGACAGGGAGGGGCGGGCTCTGGGGCCAACGTCCTGACTTTC. Translated: CASRQGGAGSGANVLTF.

As concerns this clone: Other DNA sequences from this sample encode an identical CDR3 as well. This chain links TRBV9 with TRBJ2-1, with 8 bases fitting TRBD2. This CDR3 comprises 15 residues. Germline CDR1 is SGDLS and CDR2 is YYNGEE. Trimming removed 4 bases from V and 2 bases from J; junction bases left unmatched: 5. This CDR3 is CASSSAGGPYNEQFF. The CDR3 region has the DNA TGTGCCAGCAGCTCTGCGGGAGGTCCCTACAATGAGCAGTTCTTC.

This chain uses TRBV5-1 with TRBJ1-2, with D maybe TRBD1 (5 bases). Germline V gives CDR1 SGHRS, CDR2 YFSETQ. Between the trimmed V and J ends, which lost 3 bases and 4 bases, there was a span of 16 bases. This CDR3 has 15 amino acids. CDR3 protein: CASSYTLGTAYGYTF. CDR3 coding DNA: TGCGCCAGCAGCTACACCCTCGGGACCGCCTATGGCTACACCTTC. Based on the CDR3 plus reference TRBV5-1 and TRBJ1-2, the full variable domain is KAGVTQTPRYLIKTRGQQVTLSCSPISGHRSVSWYQQTPGQGLQFLFEYFSETQRNKGNFPGRFSGRQFSNSRSEMNVSTLELGDSALYLCASSYTLGTAYGYTFGSGTRLTVV.

Regarding this clone: The sample holds other DNA sequences that translate to the same CDR3. This chain connects TRBV5-4 to TRBJ2-5; D is ambiguous. Germline CDR1 and CDR2: SGHNT and YYREEE (reference sequence). Trimming cost V 2 bases and J 2 bases, with 10 bases left between them. The CDR3 extends over 14 amino acids. The CDR3 DNA reads TGTGCCAGCAGCTTCACGAGAAATCAAGAGACCCAGTACTTC. Translated, it gives CASSFTRNQETQYF.

This sequence joins TRBV30 and TRBJ2-7; tentative D call: TRBD2 (7 bases). V lost 4 bases to trimming and J lost 7 bases, with 17 bases between them. The CDR3 is 13 amino acids. Germline V gene lookup returns CDR1 GTSNPN and CDR2 SVGIG (reference sequence). The CDR3 DNA reads as TGTGCCTGGAATGAGGGGGGGCTGGGAGAGCAGTACTTC. Amino acids: CAWNEGGLGEQYF.

This sequence joins TRBV5-6 and TRBJ2-7; perhaps TRBD2 as D (5 bases). Germline V CDR1 and CDR2: SGHDT, YYEEEE. The CDR3 consists of 14 residues. The ends were cut back, 4 bases at V and 9 bases at J, with 20 bases in the middle. The CDR3 DNA reads as TGTGCCAGCAGCCCGAGGCGTACTAGTGATGTGCAGTACTTC. It specifies CASSPRRTSDVQYF.

This clone was found once. The J gene is TRBJ2-7, the V gene TRBV7-3; no reliable D call. The V end was cut by 1 base, the J end by 0 bases, with 7 bases between. Germline V gene sequence: CDR1 SGHTA, CDR2 FQGTGA. The length of the CDR3 is 14 residues. The DNA for the CDR3 is TGTGCCAGCAGCTTAATGGGAAACTCCTACGAGCAGTACTTC. This sequence encodes CASSLMGNSYEQYF.

This clone was detected only once. This CDR3 is also generated by other DNA sequences in the sample. This chain joins TRBV18 and TRBJ2-1; D not certain. The CDR3 runs 14 residues. The V gene's germline CDR1 is KGHSH and CDR2 LQKENI. V dropped 0 bases and J dropped 4 bases, with 7 bases sitting between them. CDR3 coding DNA: TGTGCCAGCTCACCACCGGGCACATACAATGAGCAGTTCTTC. This codes for CASSPPGTYNEQFF.

This rearrangement joins TRBV5-1 to TRBJ1-2, with 9 bases that match TRBD1. J was trimmed by 4 bases and V by 0 bases; bases with no gene match: 4. This CDR3 has 15 residues. CDR1 SGHRS and CDR2 YFSETQ come from the germline V gene. CDR3 sequence: CASSLGDRVSYGYTF. In nucleotides, the CDR3 is TGCGCCAGCAGCTTGGGGGACAGGGTTTCCTATGGCTACACCTTC.

Worth noting for this clone: The same CDR3 can be traced to other DNA sequences in this sample. This rearrangement joins TRBV2 to TRBJ2-7; 11 bases fit TRBD2. The CDR3 is made up of 15 amino acids. Germline V CDR1 and CDR2: SNHLY, FYNNEI. Unmatched junction bases numbered 4, after V lost 6 bases and J lost 0 bases. The CDR3 spells CASRFGTSGSYEQYF. CDR3 coding DNA: TGTGCCAGCAGATTCGGGACTAGCGGCTCCTACGAGCAGTACTTC.

This sequence joins TRBV19 and TRBJ2-1; 9 nucleotides agree with TRBD1. This CDR3 region has 12 residues. Germline-derived CDR1 and CDR2 are LNHDA and SQIVND (reference sequence). V shed 8 bases, J shed 9 bases, and the junction held 5 bases outside the gene matches. This CDR3 reads CASLRQGGEQFF. The CDR3 nucleotides are TGTGCCAGTTTAAGACAGGGGGGTGAGCAGTTCTTC.